This is a list of T cell receptor beta chains from one sample in a study of T-cell memory formation after mild COVID-19. MiXCR, run by TCRdb on the 5' RACE reads, gives a single entry per CDR3 protein. This sample carries 300,000 to 350,000 distinct CDR3 sequences, around 13% of them seen once, and the ten largest clones take about a fifth. Sequencing was done on a sample of PBMCs or a T cell subset sorted from them (not recorded which). The receptors were sampled from a man aged 18 to 29 who had mild COVID-19 (a few samples of this study predate the infection). Cell type and time point are not known. Both conserved end residues are part of each CDR3. The order of the fields is D gene, V gene, clone size, J gene, CDR3 protein, CDR3 DNA. A D gene is named only where the DNA matches it firmly. The size field is filled for only some rows; it gives once, few, many or a size class.

D gene: TRBD2
V gene: TRBV7-2
clone size: few
J gene: TRBJ2-3
CDR3 protein: CASSRSGLEADTQYF
CDR3 DNA: TGTGCCAGCAGCCGTAGCGGACTAGAGGCGGATACGCAGTATTTT

D gene: TRBD1
V gene: TRBV4-1
clone size: .
J gene: TRBJ2-2
CDR3 protein: CASSQPRLRGQRQNTGELFF
CDR3 DNA: TGCGCCAGCAGCCAGCCCCGGCTGAGGGGGCAACGCCAAAACACCGGGGAGCTGTTTTTT

D gene: .
V gene: TRBV12-3/TRBV12-4
clone size: once
J gene: TRBJ2-4
CDR3 protein: CASSLGPEDIQYF
CDR3 DNA: TGTGCCAGCAGTTTGGGGCCTGAGGACATTCAGTACTTC

D gene: TRBD2
V gene: TRBV6-1
clone size: .
J gene: TRBJ2-3
CDR3 protein: CASSDAAGGTDTQYF
CDR3 DNA: TGTGCCAGCAGTGATGCGGCGGGAGGCACAGATACGCAGTATTTT

D gene: TRBD2
V gene: TRBV12-3/TRBV12-4
clone size: few
J gene: TRBJ2-2
CDR3 protein: CASSLSGGTGELFF
CDR3 DNA: TGTGCCAGCAGTTTATCGGGAGGCACCGGGGAGCTGTTTTTT

D gene: .
V gene: TRBV5-4
clone size: few
J gene: TRBJ1-2
CDR3 protein: CASSLDLGGYTF
CDR3 DNA: TGTGCCAGCAGCTTGGACCTTGGAGGCTACACCTTC

D gene: .
V gene: TRBV7-2
clone size: few
J gene: TRBJ2-5
CDR3 protein: CASSLEGGTETQYF
CDR3 DNA: TGTGCCAGCAGCTTAGAGGGGGGGACAGAGACCCAGTACTTC

D gene: .
V gene: TRBV9
clone size: many
J gene: TRBJ2-4
CDR3 protein: CASSKREGLAKNIQYF
CDR3 DNA: TGTGCCAGCAGTAAGCGCGAGGGGCTAGCCAAAAACATTCAGTACTTC

D gene: TRBD2
V gene: TRBV11-2
clone size: few
J gene: TRBJ2-3
CDR3 protein: CASSSWGLAGGINTQYF
CDR3 DNA: TGTGCCAGCAGCTCTTGGGGACTAGCGGGGGGGATAAATACGCAGTATTTT

D gene: .
V gene: TRBV7-9
clone size: few
J gene: TRBJ1-5
CDR3 protein: CASSLGDPNQPQHF
CDR3 DNA: TGTGCCAGCAGCTTAGGGGATCCAAATCAGCCCCAGCATTTT

D gene: .
V gene: TRBV5-8
clone size: few
J gene: TRBJ1-1
CDR3 protein: CASTPWDASTLEAFF
CDR3 DNA: TGTGCCAGCACCCCATGGGACGCCAGCACACTTGAAGCTTTCTTT

D gene: TRBD2
V gene: TRBV4-2
clone size: .
J gene: TRBJ2-1
CDR3 protein: CASSLEGTSGGEQFF
CDR3 DNA: TGTGCCAGCAGCCTCGAGGGGACTAGCGGCGGTGAGCAGTTCTTC

D gene: TRBD1
V gene: TRBV5-5
clone size: .
J gene: TRBJ2-7
CDR3 protein: CASSLTTGAEQYF
CDR3 DNA: TGTGCCAGCAGCTTAACGACAGGGGCCGAGCAGTACTTC

D gene: .
V gene: TRBV5-5
clone size: .
J gene: TRBJ1-2
CDR3 protein: CASSSTEHGVYGYTF
CDR3 DNA: TGTGCCAGCAGCTCGACAGAACATGGAGTCTATGGCTACACCTTC

D gene: .
V gene: TRBV20-1
clone size: .
J gene: TRBJ2-5
CDR3 protein: CSALPRGETQYF
CDR3 DNA: TGCAGTGCCCTCCCTCGGGGAGAGACCCAGTACTTC

D gene: TRBD2
V gene: TRBV5-1
clone size: few
J gene: TRBJ2-5
CDR3 protein: CASSIRLAQETQYF
CDR3 DNA: TGCGCCAGCAGCATTCGACTAGCGCAAGAGACCCAGTACTTC

D gene: TRBD1
V gene: TRBV9
clone size: few
J gene: TRBJ1-1
CDR3 protein: CASSGDRATEAFF
CDR3 DNA: TGTGCCAGCAGCGGTGACAGGGCCACTGAAGCTTTCTTT

D gene: .
V gene: TRBV5-1
clone size: few
J gene: TRBJ2-3
CDR3 protein: CASRMRDTQYF
CDR3 DNA: TGCGCCAGCAGGATGAGAGATACGCAGTATTTT

D gene: .
V gene: TRBV29-1
clone size: few
J gene: TRBJ2-7
CDR3 protein: CSVGDMSYEQYF
CDR3 DNA: TGCAGCGTTGGGGACATGTCCTACGAGCAGTACTTC

D gene: TRBD1
V gene: TRBV9
clone size: .
J gene: TRBJ1-5
CDR3 protein: CASSVGGQGYQPQHF
CDR3 DNA: TGTGCCAGCAGCGTCGGGGGACAGGGTTATCAGCCCCAGCATTTT

D gene: .
V gene: TRBV20-1
clone size: few
J gene: TRBJ1-4
CDR3 protein: CSGEGGEKLFF
CDR3 DNA: TGCAGTGGGGAGGGAGGAGAAAAACTGTTTTTT

D gene: TRBD1
V gene: TRBV6-5
clone size: few
J gene: TRBJ1-4
CDR3 protein: CASSSTTGAHEKLFF
CDR3 DNA: TGTGCCAGCAGTTCTACCACAGGGGCGCATGAAAAACTGTTTTTT

D gene: .
V gene: TRBV6-5
clone size: few
J gene: TRBJ2-5
CDR3 protein: CASSLLLLGETQYF
CDR3 DNA: TGTGCCAGCAGTTTATTGCTTTTAGGAGAGACCCAGTACTTC

D gene: TRBD1
V gene: TRBV7-3
clone size: few
J gene: TRBJ1-2
CDR3 protein: CASSMTGADYGYTF
CDR3 DNA: TGTGCCAGCAGCATGACAGGGGCGGACTATGGCTACACCTTC

D gene: TRBD2
V gene: TRBV5-1
clone size: many
J gene: TRBJ2-5
CDR3 protein: CASRPGLAGETQYF
CDR3 DNA: TGCGCCAGCAGACCGGGACTAGCGGGGGAGACCCAGTACTTC

D gene: TRBD1
V gene: TRBV7-9
clone size: .
J gene: TRBJ1-1
CDR3 protein: CASSSTGWEAFF
CDR3 DNA: TGTGCCAGCAGCTCGACAGGGTGGGAAGCTTTCTTT

D gene: .
V gene: TRBV9
clone size: .
J gene: TRBJ2-2
CDR3 protein: CASSLPGAAGELFF
CDR3 DNA: TGTGCCAGCAGCCTTCCGGGGGCGGCCGGGGAGCTGTTTTTT

D gene: .
V gene: TRBV10-3
clone size: few
J gene: TRBJ1-5
CDR3 protein: CAIRREGNQPQHF
CDR3 DNA: TGTGCCATCAGGAGGGAGGGCAATCAGCCCCAGCATTTT

D gene: .
V gene: TRBV18
clone size: .
J gene: TRBJ1-1
CDR3 protein: CASSPRDVNTEAFF
CDR3 DNA: TGTGCCAGCTCGCCCCGCGATGTGAACACTGAAGCTTTCTTT

D gene: TRBD1
V gene: TRBV10-1
clone size: .
J gene: TRBJ2-1
CDR3 protein: CASSRDRVHNEQFF
CDR3 DNA: TGCGCCAGCAGCCGGGACAGGGTACACAATGAGCAGTTCTTC

D gene: TRBD2
V gene: TRBV4-3
clone size: few
J gene: TRBJ2-5
CDR3 protein: CASSPSWRGNQETQYF
CDR3 DNA: TGCGCCAGCAGCCCTTCGTGGCGGGGGAACCAAGAGACCCAGTACTTC

D gene: .
V gene: TRBV7-9
clone size: few
J gene: TRBJ1-5
CDR3 protein: CASSLDQGNQPQHF
CDR3 DNA: TGTGCCAGCAGCTTAGACCAGGGCAATCAGCCCCAGCATTTT

D gene: .
V gene: TRBV20-1
clone size: few
J gene: TRBJ2-1
CDR3 protein: CSASNGWTYNEQFF
CDR3 DNA: TGCAGTGCTAGTAACGGCTGGACCTACAATGAGCAGTTCTTC

D gene: .
V gene: TRBV15
clone size: .
J gene: TRBJ1-5
CDR3 protein: CATKAGVFNQPQHF
CDR3 DNA: TGTGCCACCAAGGCAGGGGTTTTCAATCAGCCCCAGCATTTT

D gene: TRBD2
V gene: TRBV7-2
clone size: .
J gene: TRBJ2-5
CDR3 protein: CASSPRTSGQETQYF
CDR3 DNA: TGTGCCAGCAGCCCAAGGACTAGCGGTCAAGAGACCCAGTACTTC

D gene: .
V gene: TRBV5-1
clone size: many
J gene: TRBJ2-1
CDR3 protein: CASSPSYDEQFF
CDR3 DNA: TGCGCCAGCAGCCCCTCTTATGATGAGCAGTTCTTC

D gene: TRBD2
V gene: TRBV5-1
clone size: .
J gene: TRBJ2-5
CDR3 protein: CASRAGRSQETQYF
CDR3 DNA: TGCGCCAGCAGAGCGGGGCGTTCCCAAGAGACCCAGTACTTC

D gene: TRBD2
V gene: TRBV27
clone size: many
J gene: TRBJ2-3
CDR3 protein: CASKTGWRGGPDTQYF
CDR3 DNA: TGTGCCAGCAAGACAGGGTGGCGGGGGGGGCCAGATACGCAGTATTTT

D gene: TRBD1
V gene: TRBV2
clone size: .
J gene: TRBJ2-7
CDR3 protein: CASIDGTGAIYEQYF
CDR3 DNA: TGTGCCAGCATAGACGGGACAGGAGCCATCTACGAGCAGTACTTC

D gene: .
V gene: TRBV6-5
clone size: .
J gene: TRBJ1-1
CDR3 protein: CASSHGLGGTYTEAFF
CDR3 DNA: TGTGCCAGCAGTCACGGGTTGGGAGGCACCTACACTGAAGCTTTCTTT

D gene: .
V gene: TRBV6-5
clone size: few
J gene: TRBJ2-6
CDR3 protein: CAIGRTGANVLTF
CDR3 DNA: TGTGCCATCGGACGGACTGGGGCCAACGTCCTGACTTTC

D gene: .
V gene: TRBV7-2
clone size: few
J gene: TRBJ2-7
CDR3 protein: CASSLGPRKGYEQYF
CDR3 DNA: TGTGCCAGCAGCTTAGGACCCCGGAAGGGCTACGAGCAGTACTTC

D gene: .
V gene: TRBV19
clone size: .
J gene: TRBJ2-3
CDR3 protein: CASSIPGADTQYF
CDR3 DNA: TGTGCCAGTAGTATCCCTGGGGCAGATACGCAGTATTTT

D gene: .
V gene: TRBV4-3
clone size: .
J gene: TRBJ1-3
CDR3 protein: CASSQDLAGISGNTIYF
CDR3 DNA: TGCGCCAGCAGCCAAGATTTGGCCGGTATCTCTGGAAACACCATATATTTT